The clone carrying this T cell receptor beta chain was detected only a few times. This CDR3 has 14 residues. V dropped 8 bases and J dropped 6 bases, with 14 bases sitting between them. Germline V gene data show CDR1 as MNHEY and CDR2 as SVGAGI. This table comes from immunoSEQ multiplex PCR, and its TCRdb copy is limited to in-frame clones, with some not included. The sample holds some 210,000 clones, 82% seen once. The sample comes from a study of blood T cell repertoires in COVID-19. Study context: Samples representing acute and convalescent COVID-19 were sourced from the United States, Italy and Spain.

This sequence originates from a woman aged 40 to 50 with acute or convalescent COVID-19. The sample taken for sequencing was peripheral blood. The rearrangement links TRBV6-5 to TRBJ1-6; D may be TRBD1 (5 bases). DNA for the CDR3: TGTGCCAGCTCAAGGCAGGGCCTTAATTCACCCCTCCACTTT. It codes for CASSRQGLNSPLHF.